Below, 10 T cell receptor beta chains from the same sample are listed, as sequenced in a study of T cell changes during pregnancy in multiple sclerosis. TCRdb keeps only in-frame clones here, not all; method: immunoSEQ multiplex PCR. The table lists fewer than 60,000 clones, roughly nine tenths of them singletons. Sample: CD8+ T cells from peripheral blood mononuclear cells, taken after pregnancy. The receptors come from a female donor with multiple sclerosis, enrolled in a pregnancy study.

The J gene is TRBJ1-4, the V gene TRBV21-1. TRBV21-1 is a known pseudogene. The CDR3 is 13 residues long. CDR3 in DNA: TGTGCCAGCAGCAAAGATTCGGAGGAAAAACTGTTTTTT. Protein: CASSKDSEEKLFF.

The chain is built from TRBV6-4 and TRBJ2-7; TRBD2 matches 11 bases. V trimming: 3 bases; J trimming: 5 bases; junction bases outside the gene matches: 3. The CDR3 has 14 residues. Germline V gene lookup returns CDR1 MRHNA and CDR2 SNTAGT. The CDR3 nucleotides are TGTGCCAGCAGTGAACTAGCGGGGGCCCACGAGCAGTACTTC. Translated, it gives CASSELAGAHEQYF.

The rearrangement uses TRBV28 and TRBJ1-4, with 9 bases lining up with TRBD1. The CDR3 runs to 14 residues. The V gene's germline CDR1 is MDHEN and CDR2 SYDVKM. After removal of 5 bases from V and 7 bases from J, the junction contained 5 bases not matched to a gene. The CDR3 DNA reads as TGTGCCAGCAGTAAGGACAGGGGTGGTGAAAAACTGTTTTTT. Its translation is CASSKDRGGEKLFF. The whole variable domain, remainder taken from reference TRBV28 and TRBJ1-4, is DVKVTQSSRYLVKRTGEKVFLECVQDMDHENMFWYRQDPGLGLRLIYFSYDVKMKEKGDIPEGYSVSREKKERFSLILESASTNQTSMYLCASSKDRGGEKLFFGSGTQLSVL.

This clone showed up just once. CDR3 region: CASSEMGLSPLHF. CDR3 coding DNA: TGTGCCAGCAGTGAAATGGGGCTCTCACCCCTCCACTTT. The chain couples TRBV25-1 to TRBJ1-6; perhaps TRBD1 as D (5 bases). This CDR3 comprises 13 residues. Per germline, CDR1 MGHDK and CDR2 SYGVNS. Trimming took off 2 bases at V and 10 bases at J, with 9 bases between the two ends.

V usage is TRBV27 and J usage is TRBJ2-1; TRBD2 matches 7 bases. CDR3 length equals 15 residues. CDR1 is MNHEY and CDR2 is SMNVEV in the germline V gene (reference sequence). Trimming took 2 bases from V and 2 from J; bases not matched to a gene: 3. CDR3 nucleotide sequence: TGTGCCAGCAGTTTAAGCGGGGTTCCCTACAATGAGCAGTTCTTC. Its protein is CASSLSGVPYNEQFF.

CDR3 in amino acids: CATSRDGNSGNTIYF. The CDR3 DNA is TGTGCCACCAGCAGAGATGGCAACTCTGGAAACACCATATATTTT. The J gene is TRBJ1-3, the V gene TRBV15; D unclear. Germline V CDR1 and CDR2: LNHNV, YYDKDF (reference sequence). Trimming cost V 0 bases and J 0 bases, with 6 bases left between them. The CDR3 consists of 15 residues.

V and J are TRBV27 and TRBJ2-1; possibly TRBD2 for D (5 bases). Trimming stripped 6 bases from V and 7 bases from J, with 10 bases between. The CDR3 is 12 amino acids. Germline-derived CDR1 and CDR2 are MNHEY and SMNVEV (reference sequence). The CDR3 nucleotides read TGTGCCAGCAGCCACGAGGGAAATGAGCAGTTCTTC. It is translated as CASSHEGNEQFF.

The sample holds a few counts of this clone. In the same sample, other DNA sequences code for this CDR3. This sequence joins TRBV6-4 and TRBJ2-1; D might be TRBD2 (6 bases). V lost 0 bases, J lost 0 bases, and 6 bases lay in between. This CDR3 has 15 amino acids. CDR1 and CDR2 (germline): MRHNA, SNTAGT. CDR3 DNA: TGTGCCAGCAGTGACTCTAGCGGCTCCTACAATGAGCAGTTCTTC. It encodes CASSDSSGSYNEQFF.

The CDR3 bases are TGTGCCAGCAGCCCGGGGGGGGAGGAAGATACGCAGTATTTT. The encoded protein is CASSPGGEEDTQYF. This chain links TRBV9 with TRBJ2-3; 8 nucleotides align to TRBD2. The V segment lost 4 bases and the J segment 5 bases; nucleotides outside the gene matches: 6. Per germline, CDR1 SGDLS and CDR2 YYNGEE. CDR3 length: 14 amino acids.

The chain uses TRBV25-1 and TRBJ2-3, with D unresolved. Germline CDR1 MGHDK, CDR2 SYGVNS. V was cut by 2 bases and J by 1 base, with 10 bases left in between. The CDR3 spans 15 residues. The CDR3 here is CASSEESLGTDTQYF. CDR3 nucleotide sequence: TGTGCCAGCAGTGAAGAGAGCCTGGGCACAGATACGCAGTATTTT.